These 9 T cell receptor beta chains share one sample of origin, sequenced in a study of glioma-infiltrating T cells after dendritic cell vaccination. Profiled with immunoSEQ multiplex PCR; TCRdb holds only in-frame clones, not every one. This sample has about 92,000 clones, with around 84% found just once. The source material was blood, sampled before dendritic cell vaccination. The receptors derive from a human donor with glioblastoma.

This chain links TRBV12-2 with TRBJ2-7; the D segment call TRBD1 is taken from the table without a DNA check. TRBV12-2 is a pseudogene. There are 16 residues in the CDR3. As DNA, the CDR3 is TGTGCAAGTCGCTCCCCGGCGGCAGGGGCCTTCTACGAGCAGTACTTC. It is translated as CASRSPAAGAFYEQYF.

The sample holds a few counts of this clone. V and J are TRBV5-8 and TRBJ2-7, with no clear D. The V gene lost 4 bases and the J gene lost 0 bases, with 11 bases spanning the gap. CDR3 length equals 14 residues. CDR1 is SGHTS, CDR2 YDEGEE, per germline. The CDR3 region is CASSAPWASYEQYF. The CDR3 DNA reads TGTGCCAGCAGCGCACCGTGGGCCTCCTACGAGCAGTACTTC.

This chain links TRBV7-9 with TRBJ1-2, with 7 bases lining up with TRBD1. The germline V gene encodes CDR1 SEHNR and CDR2 FQNEAQ (reference sequence). The CDR3 is made up of 14 amino acids. Losses at the gene ends were 5 bases for V and 5 bases for J; bases not matched to a gene: 8. The CDR3 is CASSLPTGPYGYTF. In DNA form, the CDR3 reads TGTGCCAGCAGCCTACCGACAGGGCCTTATGGCTACACCTTC. The full variable domain, rest sourced from reference TRBV7-9 and TRBJ1-2, is DTGVSQNPRHKITKRGQNVTFRCDPISEHNRLYWYRQTLGQGPEFLTYFQNEAQLEKSRLLSDRFSAERPKGSFSTLEIQRTEQGDSAMYLCASSLPTGPYGYTFGSGTRLTVV.

DNA for the CDR3: TGTGCCAGCAGCCGGGACAGGGGGCCGGGGAAGCCCCAGCATTTT. This sequence encodes CASSRDRGPGKPQHF. This rearrangement joins TRBV6-5 to TRBJ1-5, with 12 positions matching TRBD1. J lost 8 bases, V lost 6 bases, and 8 bases had no gene match. Germline-derived CDR1 and CDR2 are MNHEY and SVGAGI. The CDR3 length is 15 residues.

Here the CDR3 DNA reads TGTGCCAGCAGTGGGAGGACCATCAATGAGCAGTTCTTC. As protein: CASSGRTINEQFF. V is TRBV2 and J is TRBJ2-1; D perhaps matches TRBD2 (5 bases). Germline V lookup: CDR1 SNHLY, CDR2 FYNNEI. The V and J ends lost 4 bases and 6 bases respectively, with 10 bases between them. This CDR3 region has 13 residues.

This clone has a single count. The chain uses TRBV19 and TRBJ2-7, with D perhaps matching TRBD1 (7 bases). The germline gives CDR1 LNHDA, CDR2 SQIVND (reference sequence). The CDR3 has 14 amino acids. Trimming shortened V by 3 bases and J by 2 bases, and 11 bases separated the two germline ends. The CDR3 here is CASSIAGTAYEQYF. The CDR3 coding sequence is TGTGCCAGTAGTATCGCGGGGACAGCCTACGAGCAGTACTTC.

The rearrangement links TRBV11-2 to TRBJ2-1, with D possibly TRBD2 on 5 matching bases. Trimming stripped 5 bases from V and 0 bases from J, with 14 bases between. CDR1 and CDR2 (germline): SGHAT, FQNNGV. The CDR3 totals 16 residues. The CDR3 protein is CASSHRGDASYNEQFF. CDR3 DNA sequence: TGTGCCAGCAGCCATCGGGGAGACGCCTCCTACAATGAGCAGTTCTTC. Drawing the rest from reference TRBV11-2 and TRBJ2-1, the complete variable domain is EAGVAQSPRYKIIEKRQSVAFWCNPISGHATLYWYQQILGQGPKLLIQFQNNGVVDDSQLPKDRFSAERLKGVDSTLKIQPAKLEDSAVYLCASSHRGDASYNEQFFGPGTRLTVL.

This chain connects TRBV6-1 to TRBJ2-3; TRBD2 aligns across 10 bases. The V gene's germline CDR1 is MNHNS and CDR2 SASEGT. V lost 0 bases, J lost 1 base, and 1 base stayed unmatched. CDR3 size: 16 residues. CDR3 coding DNA: TGTGCCAGCAGTGAAGCGCTAGCGGGAGGCACAGATACGCAGTATTTT. Translated, it gives CASSEALAGGTDTQYF.

The chain employs TRBV25-1 and TRBJ2-3; TRBD1 agrees at 8 bases. The germline gives CDR1 MGHDK, CDR2 SYGVNS. The CDR3 spans 18 residues. Germline trimming cut 2 bases from V and 1 base from J; bases unmatched to any gene: 11. This CDR3 is CASSEGRSEGQGTDTQYF. The CDR3 DNA reads TGTGCCAGCAGTGAAGGACGGAGCGAGGGACAGGGCACAGATACGCAGTATTTT. Full variable domain (rest looked up from reference TRBV25-1 and TRBJ2-3): EADIYQTPRYLVIGTGKKITLECSQTMGHDKMYWYQQDPGMELHLIHYSYGVNSTEKGDLSSESTVSRIRTEHFPLTLESARPSHTSQYLCASSEGRSEGQGTDTQYFGPGTRLTVL.